Presented here are 2 T cell receptor beta chains from one specimen sequenced in a study of blood T cell repertoires in COVID-19. Sequencing used immunoSEQ multiplex PCR; TCRdb keeps in-frame clones, though not all of them. The sample contains 200,000 to 250,000 clones, approximately 83% of which appear only once. Input material: peripheral blood. Source of these receptors: a woman aged 30 to 39 who had recovered from COVID-19.

This clone is a singleton in its sample. The chain has TRBV7-9 and TRBJ1-6, with D tentatively TRBD1 (5 bases). CDR1 is SEHNR and CDR2 is FQNEAQ in the germline V gene (reference sequence). CDR3 size: 13 residues. Trimming took 6 bases from V and 6 from J, leaving 9 bases between them. CDR3 region: CASRGGSNSPLHF. The DNA for the CDR3 is TGTGCCAGCAGGGGGGGGAGTAATTCACCCCTCCACTTT.

This chain joins TRBV7-3 and TRBJ2-3; possible D gene TRBD2, 6 bases. The germline V gene has CDR1 SGHTA and CDR2 FQGTGA. The CDR3 is 12 amino acids. Trimming removed 5 bases at V and 9 bases at J, with 12 bases between. CDR3 in DNA: TGTGCCAGCAGCCCTTCGGGGGAAACGCAGTATTTT. Translation gives CASSPSGETQYF.